A selection of T cell receptor beta chains follows, all from one sample in a study of blood T cell repertoires in COVID-19. Generated by immunoSEQ multiplex PCR, the TCRdb table keeps only in-frame clones and is missing some. The profile shows 120,000 or so clones, approximately 87% of them singletons. The sequenced sample consisted of peripheral blood. The source of these receptors is a woman aged 45 to 65 with acute or convalescent COVID-19. The CDR3 runs from the conserved cysteine through the conserved F or W. Fields, in order: J gene, clone size, D gene, V gene, CDR3 protein, CDR3 DNA. D genes are given only for firm matches. Clone size is not always given. Where it is, it says once, few, many or a class for expanded clones.

J gene: TRBJ2-2
clone size: few
D gene: TRBD2
V gene: TRBV7-3
CDR3 protein: CASSLASGTGELFF
CDR3 DNA: TGTGCCAGCAGCTTGGCTAGCGGGACCGGGGAGCTGTTTTTT

J gene: TRBJ1-2
clone size: .
D gene: TRBD1
V gene: TRBV5-1
CDR3 protein: CASSFGQANYGYTF
CDR3 DNA: TGCGCCAGCAGCTTTGGACAGGCAAACTATGGCTACACCTTC

J gene: TRBJ1-1
clone size: .
D gene: .
V gene: TRBV6-2/TRBV6-3
CDR3 protein: CASSLTGNTEAFF
CDR3 DNA: TGTGCCAGCAGTTTGACAGGGAACACTGAAGCTTTCTTT

J gene: TRBJ1-6
clone size: few
D gene: .
V gene: TRBV25-1
CDR3 protein: CASSLGLSSYNSPLHF
CDR3 DNA: TGTGCCAGCAGTTTGGGGCTGAGCTCCTATAATTCACCCCTCCACTTT

J gene: TRBJ1-1
clone size: .
D gene: TRBD1
V gene: TRBV30
CDR3 protein: CAWGTGGPEAFF
CDR3 DNA: TGTGCCTGGGGGACAGGGGGTCCTGAAGCTTTCTTT

J gene: TRBJ1-3
clone size: .
D gene: .
V gene: TRBV30
CDR3 protein: CAWSTGSSGNTIYF
CDR3 DNA: TGTGCCTGGAGTACAGGCAGCTCTGGAAACACCATATATTTT

J gene: TRBJ2-5
clone size: once
D gene: TRBD2
V gene: TRBV30
CDR3 protein: CASWTSGIQETQYF
CDR3 DNA: TGTGCCTCTTGGACTAGCGGGATCCAAGAGACCCAGTACTTC

J gene: TRBJ2-7
clone size: .
D gene: .
V gene: TRBV5-1
CDR3 protein: CASSLATSVRGYEQYF
CDR3 DNA: TGCGCCAGCAGCTTGGCCACCAGTGTACGGGGCTACGAGCAGTACTTC

J gene: TRBJ1-3
clone size: .
D gene: .
V gene: TRBV6-5
CDR3 protein: CASSQDSYSGNTIYF
CDR3 DNA: TGTGCCAGCAGTCAGGACTCTTACTCTGGAAACACCATATATTTT

J gene: TRBJ2-3
clone size: few
D gene: TRBD2
V gene: TRBV6-5
CDR3 protein: CASSYGWTSGGDTQYF
CDR3 DNA: TGTGCCAGCAGTTACGGCTGGACTAGCGGGGGAGATACGCAGTATTTT

J gene: TRBJ2-6
clone size: .
D gene: .
V gene: TRBV30
CDR3 protein: CAWSVPAGANVLTF
CDR3 DNA: TGTGCCTGGAGTGTACCGGCTGGGGCCAACGTCCTGACTTTC

J gene: TRBJ2-7
clone size: .
D gene: TRBD2
V gene: TRBV7-2
CDR3 protein: CASSLPLSGGGYEQYF
CDR3 DNA: TGTGCCAGCAGCTTACCCCTTAGCGGGGGGGGCTACGAGCAGTACTTC

J gene: TRBJ1-5
clone size: .
D gene: TRBD1
V gene: TRBV6-6
CDR3 protein: CASRDRGDNQPQHF
CDR3 DNA: TGTGCCAGCAGGGACAGGGGTGACAATCAGCCCCAGCATTTT

J gene: TRBJ1-6
clone size: .
D gene: TRBD1
V gene: TRBV7-2
CDR3 protein: CASSWTGDNSPLHF
CDR3 DNA: TGTGCCAGCAGCTGGACAGGGGATAATTCACCCCTCCACTTT

J gene: TRBJ1-1
clone size: .
D gene: .
V gene: TRBV7-2
CDR3 protein: CASSLDEGSEAFF
CDR3 DNA: TGTGCCAGCAGCTTAGATGAGGGCTCTGAAGCTTTCTTT

J gene: TRBJ2-6
clone size: .
D gene: TRBD1
V gene: TRBV6-5
CDR3 protein: CASSYQTGNGANVLTF
CDR3 DNA: TGTGCCAGCAGTTACCAGACAGGGAATGGGGCCAACGTCCTGACTTTC

J gene: TRBJ2-5
clone size: .
D gene: TRBD1
V gene: TRBV10-3
CDR3 protein: CAISPGQQETQYF
CDR3 DNA: TGTGCCATCAGTCCGGGACAGCAAGAGACCCAGTACTTC

J gene: TRBJ2-5
clone size: .
D gene: TRBD2
V gene: TRBV5-5
CDR3 protein: CASSYGLAGDGETQYF
CDR3 DNA: TGTGCCAGCAGTTACGGACTAGCGGGGGACGGAGAGACCCAGTACTTC

J gene: TRBJ2-7
clone size: .
D gene: .
V gene: TRBV10-3
CDR3 protein: CAISAAYEQYF
CDR3 DNA: TGTGCCATCAGTGCAGCCTACGAGCAGTACTTC

J gene: TRBJ1-6
clone size: .
D gene: TRBD1
V gene: TRBV27
CDR3 protein: CASSFQGRQGFSNSPLHF
CDR3 DNA: TGTGCCAGCAGTTTTCAAGGCCGACAGGGCTTCAGCAATTCACCCCTCCACTTT

J gene: TRBJ1-2
clone size: .
D gene: .
V gene: TRBV5-1
CDR3 protein: CASSPSRGQPYGYTF
CDR3 DNA: TGCGCCAGCAGCCCGAGTAGGGGTCAACCCTATGGCTACACCTTC

J gene: TRBJ1-5
clone size: .
D gene: .
V gene: TRBV5-1
CDR3 protein: CASSLWGGGQPQHF
CDR3 DNA: TGCGCCAGCAGCTTGTGGGGGGGCGGGCAGCCCCAGCATTTT

J gene: TRBJ1-5
clone size: .
D gene: .
V gene: TRBV7-2
CDR3 protein: CASGLDQPQHF
CDR3 DNA: TGTGCCAGCGGCCTCGATCAGCCCCAGCATTTT

J gene: TRBJ1-6
clone size: once
D gene: TRBD1
V gene: TRBV6-5
CDR3 protein: CASQDRDAYNSPLHF
CDR3 DNA: TGTGCCAGCCAAGACAGGGACGCCTATAATTCACCCCTCCACTTT

J gene: TRBJ2-6
clone size: .
D gene: .
V gene: TRBV18
CDR3 protein: CASSPPGAAAGANVLTF
CDR3 DNA: TGTGCCAGCTCACCACCTGGGGCGGCGGCGGGGGCCAACGTCCTGACTTTC

J gene: TRBJ2-2
clone size: .
D gene: .
V gene: TRBV7-3
CDR3 protein: CASSPVPGELFF
CDR3 DNA: TGTGCCAGCAGCCCGGTGCCCGGGGAGCTGTTTTTT

J gene: TRBJ2-7
clone size: .
D gene: .
V gene: TRBV6-2/TRBV6-3
CDR3 protein: CASSYPLPVSSRYEQYF
CDR3 DNA: TGTGCCAGCAGTTACCCGCTGCCGGTCTCATCACGCTACGAGCAGTACTTC

J gene: TRBJ2-3
clone size: .
D gene: TRBD1
V gene: TRBV27
CDR3 protein: CASSSGTGVGTDTQYF
CDR3 DNA: TGTGCCAGCAGTTCCGGGACAGGGGTTGGGACCGATACGCAGTATTTT

J gene: TRBJ1-2
clone size: .
D gene: TRBD1
V gene: TRBV11-2
CDR3 protein: CASSRGTAVGTF
CDR3 DNA: TGTGCCAGCAGCCGGGGGACAGCCGTGGGCACCTTC

J gene: TRBJ1-2
clone size: few
D gene: TRBD1
V gene: TRBV19
CDR3 protein: CASSGTGGLGYTF
CDR3 DNA: TGTGCCAGTAGCGGGACAGGGGGCCTTGGCTACACCTTC

J gene: TRBJ1-1
clone size: .
D gene: .
V gene: TRBV2
CDR3 protein: CASRVYLNTEAFF
CDR3 DNA: TGTGCCAGCAGGGTTTACTTGAACACTGAAGCTTTCTTT

J gene: TRBJ2-7
clone size: .
D gene: TRBD2
V gene: TRBV7-2
CDR3 protein: CASRHTRGAYEQYF
CDR3 DNA: TGTGCCAGCCGCCATACCCGGGGGGCCTACGAGCAGTACTTC

J gene: TRBJ2-3
clone size: .
D gene: .
V gene: TRBV2
CDR3 protein: CASVFPGTDTQYF
CDR3 DNA: TGTGCCAGCGTGTTCCCGGGCACAGATACGCAGTATTTT

J gene: TRBJ2-5
clone size: .
D gene: TRBD1
V gene: TRBV9
CDR3 protein: CASSATGVQETQYF
CDR3 DNA: TGTGCCAGCAGCGCGACAGGGGTCCAAGAGACCCAGTACTTC